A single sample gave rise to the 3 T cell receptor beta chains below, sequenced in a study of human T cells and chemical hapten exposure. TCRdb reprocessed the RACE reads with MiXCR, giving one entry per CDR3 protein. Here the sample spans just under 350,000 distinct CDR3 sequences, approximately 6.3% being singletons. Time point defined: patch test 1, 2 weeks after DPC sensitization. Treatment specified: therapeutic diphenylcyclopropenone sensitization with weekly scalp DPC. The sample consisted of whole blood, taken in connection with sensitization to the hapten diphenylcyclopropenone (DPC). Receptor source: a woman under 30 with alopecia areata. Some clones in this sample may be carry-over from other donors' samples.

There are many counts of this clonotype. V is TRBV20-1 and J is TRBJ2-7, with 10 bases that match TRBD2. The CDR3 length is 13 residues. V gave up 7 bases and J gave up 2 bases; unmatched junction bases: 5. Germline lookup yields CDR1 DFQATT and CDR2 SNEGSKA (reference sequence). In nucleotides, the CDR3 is TGCAGTGGTGCCGGGACTAGCGCCTACGAGCAGTACTTC. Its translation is CSGAGTSAYEQYF.

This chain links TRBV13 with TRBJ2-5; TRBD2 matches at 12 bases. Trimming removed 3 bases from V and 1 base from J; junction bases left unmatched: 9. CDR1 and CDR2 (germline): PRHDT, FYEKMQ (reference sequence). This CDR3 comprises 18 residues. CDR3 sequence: CASSLSSGGAYGQETQYF. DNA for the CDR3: TGTGCCAGCAGCTTGTCTAGCGGGGGGGCTTATGGCCAAGAGACCCAGTACTTC. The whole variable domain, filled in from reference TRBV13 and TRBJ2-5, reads AAGVIQSPRHLIKEKRETATLKCYPIPRHDTVYWYQQGPGQDPQFLISFYEKMQSDKGSIPDRFSAQQFSDYHSELNMSSLELGDSALYFCASSLSSGGAYGQETQYFGPGTRLLVL.

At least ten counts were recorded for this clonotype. The CDR3 bases are TGTGCCAGCAAACCCGCTTGGGCCACCACAGATACGCAGTATTTT. The encoded protein is CASKPAWATTDTQYF. The chain joins TRBV2 to TRBJ2-3; D uncertain. V lost 7 bases and J lost 2, with 16 bases in between. The CDR3 consists of 15 residues. The germline V gene has CDR1 SNHLY and CDR2 FYNNEI.